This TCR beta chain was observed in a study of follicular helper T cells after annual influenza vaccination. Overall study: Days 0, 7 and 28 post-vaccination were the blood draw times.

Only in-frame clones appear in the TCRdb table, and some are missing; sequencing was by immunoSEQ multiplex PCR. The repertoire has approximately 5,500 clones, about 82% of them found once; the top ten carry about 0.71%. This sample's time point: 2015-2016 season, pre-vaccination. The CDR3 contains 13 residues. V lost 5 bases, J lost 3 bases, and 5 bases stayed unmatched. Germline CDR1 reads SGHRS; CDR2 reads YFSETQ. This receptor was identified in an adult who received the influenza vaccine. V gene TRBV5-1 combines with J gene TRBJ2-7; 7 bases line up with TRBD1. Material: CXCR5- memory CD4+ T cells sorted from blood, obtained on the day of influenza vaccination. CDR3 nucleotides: TGCGCCAGCAGAAGGGACAGCAACTACGAGCAGTACTTC. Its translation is CASRRDSNYEQYF.